These 6 T cell receptor beta chains came from one sample sequenced in a study of blood T cell repertoires in COVID-19. The protocol was immunoSEQ multiplex PCR, while the TCRdb copy is restricted to in-frame clones and leaves out a portion. The data contain tens of thousands of clones, approximately 90% of them seen just once; the ten biggest clones take up less than 8.5%. Sequencing used peripheral blood. These receptors all stem from a human donor in a cohort sampled during active COVID-19.

The V gene is TRBV12-1, the J gene TRBJ2-1; the D call in the table, TRBD2, was not verified against the DNA. TRBV12-1 is a listed pseudogene. This CDR3 is built from 16 residues. CDR3 sequence reads: CASARPSSGPFGEQFF. The DNA for the CDR3 is TGTGCCAGCGCTCGACCGTCTAGCGGGCCCTTTGGGGAGCAGTTCTTC.

This chain uses TRBV29-1 with TRBJ2-7; 8 bases line up with TRBD1. V lost 6 bases and J lost 2; bases outside the gene matches: 9. There are 14 residues in the CDR3. Per germline, CDR1 SQVTM and CDR2 ANQGSEA. CDR3 coding DNA: TGCAGCGTGTCTACAGGGGGAGCCCCCTACGAGCAGTACTTC. It is translated as CSVSTGGAPYEQYF.

The chain is built from TRBV7-2 and TRBJ2-5; tentatively, D is TRBD1 (5 bases). Germline assignment: CDR1 SGHTA and CDR2 FQGNSA. This CDR3 contains 13 residues. V lost 5 bases and J lost 5, with 12 bases in between. For the CDR3, the DNA is TGTGCCAGCAGCCCCCGTAGGGGTGAGACCCAGTACTTC. Translation gives CASSPRRGETQYF.

The chain carries TRBV6-2 or TRBV6-3 and TRBJ2-2, with D uncertain. Trimming removed 2 bases from V and 6 bases from J, with 7 bases in between. This CDR3 region has 13 residues. Germline V gene lookup returns CDR1 MNHEY and CDR2 SVGEGT. The CDR3 DNA sequence: TGTGCCAGCAGTTACGTCTCCCCCGGGGAGCTGTTTTTT. It translates to CASSYVSPGELFF.

V gene TRBV19 combines with J gene TRBJ1-1, with 7 nucleotides matching TRBD1. Germline-derived CDR1 and CDR2 are LNHDA and SQIVND (reference sequence). The ends lost 5 bases at V and 1 base at J; junction bases unmatched: 10. The length of the CDR3 is 16 residues. The CDR3 sequence: CASSSGQGVRNTEAFF. The DNA of the CDR3 is TGTGCCAGTAGTTCAGGGCAGGGGGTTAGGAACACTGAAGCTTTCTTT.

The chain recombines TRBV2 with TRBJ2-1; 7 bases align to TRBD2. The trim removed 8 bases at V and 15 bases at J, leaving 10 bases unmatched. CDR3 length equals 11 residues. Germline V gene sequence: CDR1 SNHLY, CDR2 FYNNEI. The CDR3 DNA reads as TGTGCCAGCGAGGTGGGGGGGAATATGTTCTTC. Its translation: CASEVGGNMFF. Filled out from reference TRBV2 and TRBJ2-1, the complete variable domain reads EPEVTQTPSHQVTQMGQEVILRCVPISNHLYFYWYRQILGQKVEFLVSFYNNEISEKSEIFDDQFSVERPDGSNFTLKIRSTKLEDSAMYFCASEVGGNMFFGPGTRLTVL.